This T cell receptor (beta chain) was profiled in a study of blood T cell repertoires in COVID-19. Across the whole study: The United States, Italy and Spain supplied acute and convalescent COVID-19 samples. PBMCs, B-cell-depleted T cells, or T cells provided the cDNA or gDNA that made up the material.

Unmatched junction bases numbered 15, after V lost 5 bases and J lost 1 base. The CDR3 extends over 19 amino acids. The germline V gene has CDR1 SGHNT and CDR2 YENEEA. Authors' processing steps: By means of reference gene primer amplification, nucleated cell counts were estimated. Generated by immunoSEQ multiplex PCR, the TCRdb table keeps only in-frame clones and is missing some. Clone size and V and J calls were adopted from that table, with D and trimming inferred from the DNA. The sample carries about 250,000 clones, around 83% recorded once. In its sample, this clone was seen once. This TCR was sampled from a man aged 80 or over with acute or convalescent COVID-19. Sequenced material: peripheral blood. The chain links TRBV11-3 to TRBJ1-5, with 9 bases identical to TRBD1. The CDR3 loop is CASSPRGDRDMRSNQPQHF. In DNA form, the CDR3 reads TGTGCCAGCAGCCCGCGGGGGGACAGGGATATGAGGAGCAATCAGCCCCAGCATTTT.